This record looks at one T cell receptor (beta chain) sequence and its context. This entry comes from a study of blood T cell repertoires in COVID-19. Original processing notes: Researchers report that nucleated cell counts were estimated from reference gene primer amplification. Assay: immunoSEQ multiplex PCR; the TCRdb copy retains only in-frame clones and omits some. V and J calls and clone size come straight from that table; D and trimming were deduced from the DNA. The sample contains 200,000 to 300,000 clones, 65% to 90% of which appear only once. V shed 0 bases, J shed 3 bases, and the junction held 7 bases outside the gene matches. From germline, CDR1 is SEHNR and CDR2 FQNEAQ (reference sequence). CDR3 size: 16 residues.

Sequenced: peripheral blood. The source is a man in his forties who had recovered from COVID-19. The genes are TRBV7-9 and TRBJ1-2; the match to TRBD1 covers 7 bases. CDR3 bases: TGTGCCAGCAGCTTAGCCCCCCGGACAGGCTACTATGGCTACACCTTC. Protein product: CASSLAPRTGYYGYTF.